This T cell receptor (beta chain) was recovered during a study of control samples from healthy donors and cancer patients. The CDR3 covers 14 residues. Trimming removed 3 bases at V and 1 base at J, with 6 bases between. CDR1 is LNHDA and CDR2 is SQIVND in the germline V gene (reference sequence). The assay was immunoSEQ multiplex PCR, and TCRdb's table has in-frame clones only and misses some. The table includes 90,000 to 150,000 clones, approximately 90% detected once. The V gene is TRBV19, the J gene TRBJ2-2, with D maybe TRBD2 (6 bases). Specimen: blood. This receptor was obtained from a man aged 35 to 55 in good health. CDR3 coding DNA: TGTGCCAGTAGTATCGGGGGGAACACCGGGGAGCTGTTTTTT. It codes for CASSIGGNTGELFF.